This T cell receptor (beta chain) was identified in a study of T cell repertoires in cytomegalovirus infection. TCRdb reprocessed the reads via MiXCR and lists one record per CDR3 protein. The data hold roughly 730,000 distinct CDR3 sequences, with about 33% observed a single time. V lost 0 bases and J 5 bases, leaving 7 bases between the germline ends. In germline, CDR1 is SGHTA, CDR2 FQGNSA. The CDR3 has 13 residues. This clonotype has a count of ten or more. Its antigen remains unidentified. V and J are TRBV7-2 and TRBJ1-2, with D uncertain. The sequence derives from a human donor in good health (CMV status not recorded). Some clones in this sample may be carry-over from other donors' samples. Specimen: cultured PBMCs, collected from culture after CMV antigen stimulation. In DNA, the CDR3 is TGTGCCAGCAGCTTAGCGCACGGATATGGCTACACCTTC. Its protein product is CASSLAHGYGYTF. The whole variable domain, remainder taken from reference TRBV7-2 and TRBJ1-2, is GAGVSQSPSNKVTEKGKDVELRCDPISGHTALYWYRQSLGQGLEFLIYFQGNSAPDKSGLPSDRFSAERTGGSVSTLTIQRTQQEDSAVYLCASSLAHGYGYTFGSGTRLTVV.